Each of the 13 T cell receptor beta chains below was sequenced from the same sample in a study of blood T cell repertoires in COVID-19. The data were produced by immunoSEQ multiplex PCR, yet TCRdb's version contains in-frame clones alone and is incomplete. The data hold some 380,000 clones, with about 90% observed a single time. Sequencing was performed on PBMCs or T cells enriched from blood (not recorded which). These receptors all stem from a man younger than 40 who had recovered from COVID-19.

The chain joins TRBV5-5 to TRBJ2-1, with D possibly being TRBD1 (5 bases). Looked up from germline, CDR1 is SGHKS and CDR2 is YYEKEE (reference sequence). V was pared by 0 bases and J by 1 base, with 8 bases between. This CDR3 has 15 residues. DNA of the CDR3: TGTGCCAGCAGCTTGGTAGGGGTTTCCTACAATGAGCAGTTCTTC. This codes for CASSLVGVSYNEQFF.

The chain is built from TRBV10-3 and TRBJ1-2, with D unclear. The CDR3 covers 12 residues. Germline lookup yields CDR1 ENHRY and CDR2 SYGVKD. V gave up 0 bases and J gave up 7 bases, with 6 bases separating them. CDR3 sequence reads: CAISESTGGYTF. Here the CDR3 DNA reads TGTGCCATCAGTGAGTCTACGGGTGGCTACACCTTC.

V gene TRBV19 combines with J gene TRBJ1-1; D is undetermined. The CDR3 is 16 amino acids. CDR1 and CDR2 (germline): LNHDA, SQIVND (reference sequence). Trimming stripped 7 bases from V and 0 bases from J, with 18 bases between. The CDR3 is CASTPGGLRMNTEAFF. In nucleotides, the CDR3 is TGTGCCAGTACACCAGGAGGCCTGAGAATGAACACTGAAGCTTTCTTT. The complete variable domain, with remaining parts taken from reference TRBV19 and TRBJ1-1, reads DGGITQSPKYLFRKEGQNVTLSCEQNLNHDAMYWYRQDPGQGLRLIYYSQIVNDFQKGDIAEGYSVSREKKESFPLTVTSAQKNPTAFYLCASTPGGLRMNTEAFFGQGTRLTVV.

V is TRBV11-2 and J is TRBJ1-2; D not certain. CDR1 SGHAT and CDR2 FQNNGV come from the germline V gene. The CDR3 length is 14 residues. V was trimmed by 5 bases and J by 2 bases, leaving 12 bases between them. The CDR3: CASSPHGGNYGYTF. The CDR3 nucleotides read TGTGCCAGCAGCCCCCACGGAGGCAACTATGGCTACACCTTC.

The chain joins TRBV25-1 to TRBJ2-3; 8 nucleotides agree with TRBD2. The CDR3 sequence is 16 residues long. CDR1 is MGHDK and CDR2 is SYGVNS in the germline V gene. The junction had 9 bases not matched to a gene; V was cut back by 4 bases and J by 3 bases. This chain's CDR3 is CASSGSSRGGTDTQYF. The CDR3 DNA reads TGTGCCAGCAGTGGATCGTCTCGCGGGGGGACAGATACGCAGTATTTT.

J is TRBJ1-6 and V is TRBV19; D may be TRBD1 (5 bases). Germline loops: CDR1 LNHDA, CDR2 SQIVND (reference sequence). This CDR3 has 14 amino acids. Trimming stripped 8 bases from V and 7 bases from J, with 15 bases between. The CDR3 DNA sequence: TGTGCCAGTTCGAATGGGGGGAAGAATTCACCCCTCCACTTT. This sequence encodes CASSNGGKNSPLHF.

The chain has TRBV12-3 or TRBV12-4 and TRBJ1-1; a possible D gene is TRBD1 (5 bases). V lost 5 bases and J 2 bases, leaving 9 bases between the germline ends. The CDR3 is 13 residues long. This CDR3 reads CASSGQGNTEAFF. The CDR3 bases are TGTGCCAGCAGTGGTCAGGGCAACACTGAAGCTTTCTTT.

V usage is TRBV29-1 and J usage is TRBJ1-2; maybe TRBD1 (6 bases). Germline CDR1 and CDR2: SQVTM and ANQGSEA. This CDR3 is 17 amino acids long. Between the trimmed V and J ends, which lost 3 bases and 4 bases, there was a span of 24 bases. CDR3 sequence: CSVERWTVDNLFYGYTF. In DNA, the CDR3 is TGCAGCGTTGAGAGGTGGACAGTCGATAACCTCTTCTATGGCTACACCTTC.

The CDR3 nucleotides read TGTGCCAGCAGCCAACTCTCCGTCTCGGGGAGCCACGAGCAGTACTTC. Translation gives CASSQLSVSGSHEQYF. The chain uses TRBV14 and TRBJ2-7; a possible D gene is TRBD2 (5 bases). CDR1 is SGHDN, CDR2 FVKESK, per germline. Trimming pared 2 bases from V and 5 bases from J, leaving 19 bases between. CDR3 length: 16 residues. The variable domain in full, with the rest retrieved from reference TRBV14 and TRBJ2-7, is EAGVTQFPSHSVIEKGQTVTLRCDPISGHDNLYWYRRVMGKEIKFLLHFVKESKQDESGMPNNRFLAERTGGTYSTLKVQPAELEDSGVYFCASSQLSVSGSHEQYFGPGTRLTVT.

The chain couples TRBV7-9 to TRBJ1-1; D is unresolved. The CDR3 totals 13 residues. V lost 1 base and J lost 1, with 4 bases in between. Germline V gives CDR1 SEHNR, CDR2 FQNEAQ (reference sequence). DNA of the CDR3: TGTGCCAGCAGCTTAGAAGCGAACACTGAAGCTTTCTTT. Protein sequence: CASSLEANTEAFF.

This chain links TRBV6-5 with TRBJ2-5; a weak D match, TRBD2 (5 bases). CDR1 and CDR2 from the germline V gene are MNHEY and SVGAGI. The V gene lost 1 base and the J gene lost 2 bases, with 8 bases spanning the gap. This CDR3 contains 14 residues. The chain's CDR3 is CASSYYGGQETQYF. CDR3 nucleotide sequence: TGTGCCAGCAGTTACTACGGAGGACAAGAGACCCAGTACTTC.

The chain employs TRBV19 and TRBJ1-4, with unresolved D. Trimming removed 6 bases from V and 5 bases from J, with 13 bases in between. Germline CDR1 LNHDA, CDR2 SQIVND (reference sequence). CDR3 length: 14 residues. CDR3: CASREGGLNEKLFF. CDR3 bases: TGTGCCAGTAGAGAGGGCGGGTTGAATGAAAAACTGTTTTTT. The full variable domain, rest sourced from reference TRBV19 and TRBJ1-4, is DGGITQSPKYLFRKEGQNVTLSCEQNLNHDAMYWYRQDPGQGLRLIYYSQIVNDFQKGDIAEGYSVSREKKESFPLTVTSAQKNPTAFYLCASREGGLNEKLFFGSGTQLSVL.

Ten or more counts support this clone. The chain employs TRBV11-2 and TRBJ1-5; D is undetermined. Germline V CDR1 and CDR2: SGHAT, FQNNGV. V lost 5 bases, J lost 0 bases, and 5 bases lay in between. The CDR3 covers 13 residues. CDR3: CASSPNSNQPQHF. The CDR3 DNA is TGTGCCAGCAGCCCCAATAGCAATCAGCCCCAGCATTTT.